This T cell receptor (beta chain) was retrieved from a study of regulatory T cells in long-lasting Graves disease. Study summary: Newly diagnosed Graves' patients took antithyroid drugs under 3 months.

Time point defined: newly diagnosed GD, antithyroid drugs for less than 3 months. The authors made the TCR library using RNA they extracted from PBMCs. Germline assignment: CDR1 MDHEN and CDR2 SYDVKM. The CDR3 runs to 15 residues. Trimming left V 2 bases short and J 0 bases short, with 8 bases between. Building the TCR beta libraries relied on iRepertoire HTBI primers, and CDR3 regions underwent Arm-PCR. Each CDR3 protein gets one entry after TCRdb re-called the multiplex PCR reads with MiXCR. The profile shows 350,000 to 500,000 distinct CDR3 sequences, approximately 15% of them singletons. This same sample was also part of a study on T cells in Graves' hyperthyroidism and ophthalmopathy.

The chain combines TRBV28 with TRBJ2-1; D perhaps matches TRBD2 (6 bases). The material sequenced was peripheral blood mononuclear cells (PBMCs), taken at new diagnosis, from a patient treated with antithyroid drugs. The clonotype was recovered from a woman aged 45-65 years with Graves disease. CDR3 residues: CASSLRGYSYNEQFF. CDR3 nucleotides: TGTGCCAGCAGTTTACGGGGGTACTCCTACAATGAGCAGTTCTTC.